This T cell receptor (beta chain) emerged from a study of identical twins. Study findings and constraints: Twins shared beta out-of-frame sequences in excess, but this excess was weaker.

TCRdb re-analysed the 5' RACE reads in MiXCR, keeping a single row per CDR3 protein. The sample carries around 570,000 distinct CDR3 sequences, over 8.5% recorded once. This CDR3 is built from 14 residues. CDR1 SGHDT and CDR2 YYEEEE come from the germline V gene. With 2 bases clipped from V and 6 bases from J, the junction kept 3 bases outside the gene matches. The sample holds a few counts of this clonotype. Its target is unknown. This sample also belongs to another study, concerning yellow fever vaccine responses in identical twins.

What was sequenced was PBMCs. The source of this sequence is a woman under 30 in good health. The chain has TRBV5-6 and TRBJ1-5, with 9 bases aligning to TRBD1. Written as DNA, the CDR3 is TGTGCCAGCAGCTTACAGGGGGCAAGTCAGCCCCAGCATTTT. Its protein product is CASSLQGASQPQHF.